The following is a T cell receptor beta chain sequence with its context. Its antigen is unidentified. Sequencing used immunoSEQ multiplex PCR; TCRdb keeps in-frame clones, though not all of them. Here the sample spans 53,000 or so clones, about 85% being singletons. The data originate from a study of OX40 agonist ivuxolimab in advanced cancers. Whole-study context: Ivuxolimab, an agonist antibody against OX40 (CD134), was given to patients. Study-level results: Undetermined was the antigen specificity of the expanded peripheral T cells.

The ends lost 2 bases at V and 4 bases at J; junction bases unmatched: 5. CDR3 length: 16 amino acids. Germline lookup yields CDR1 SGHNT and CDR2 YYREEE (reference sequence). The origin of this receptor is an adult with an advanced solid tumor such as melanoma, head and neck, liver or kidney cancer. The source was CD4+ or CD8+ T cells sorted from blood, collected in a trial of the OX40 agonist ivuxolimab. V gene TRBV5-4 combines with J gene TRBJ2-2, with 10 bases fitting TRBD1. CDR3 residues: CASSLRTGGGTGELFF. CDR3 bases: TGTGCCAGCAGCTTAAGGACAGGGGGTGGCACCGGGGAGCTGTTTTTT.